The 7 T cell receptor beta chains given below trace back to one sample, sequenced in a study of cytomegalovirus exposure and HLA in healthy donors. The PCR employed 60 Vbeta primers together with 13 Jbeta primers. Clones were sequenced by immunoSEQ multiplex PCR, and TCRdb holds only the in-frame ones, with some missing. The repertoire holds 80,000 to 100,000 clones, with about 67% as singletons. The specimen was PBMCs. Receptors were obtained from a woman between 18 and 30 years old in good health and CMV-seropositive.

This chain connects TRBV14 to TRBJ1-2, with 7 bases fitting TRBD1. The CDR3 is made up of 13 amino acids. V lost 1 base, J lost 8 bases, and 4 bases stayed unmatched. CDR1 SGHDN and CDR2 FVKESK come from the germline V gene. The CDR3: CASSQVQGSGYTF. The CDR3 DNA reads as TGTGCCAGCAGCCAAGTACAGGGGTCAGGCTACACCTTC.

This clone was recorded a few times. The rearrangement uses TRBV4-1 and TRBJ2-1, with D possibly matching TRBD2 (5 bases). From germline, CDR1 is MGHRA and CDR2 YSYEKL. V was clipped by 0 bases and J by 10 bases, with 19 bases between them. The CDR3 is 16 amino acids. CDR3 in DNA: TGCGCCAGCAGCCAAGATAGGGAGCGAGGGTGGGGAGAGCAGTTCTTC. Amino acids: CASSQDRERGWGEQFF.

About this clone: The junction shows a germline mismatch at one end, possibly a read error. Here the CDR3 DNA reads TGCGCCGGCAGCTGGGGACTAGCGACAGATACGCAGTATTTT. It codes for CAGSWGLATDTQYF. V usage is TRBV5-1 and J usage is TRBJ2-3; TRBD2 agrees at 10 bases. Per the germline V gene, CDR1 is SGHRS and CDR2 is YFSETQ. The CDR3 is made up of 14 amino acids.

This rearrangement joins TRBV7-2 to TRBJ1-1, with TRBD1 matching 9 bases. This CDR3 is built from 15 residues. The trim removed 3 bases at V and 4 bases at J, leaving 6 bases unmatched. Germline V gene data show CDR1 as SGHTA and CDR2 as FQGNSA. The chain's CDR3 is CASSLTGGGSTEAFF. The CDR3 bases are TGTGCCAGCAGCTTGACAGGGGGTGGTAGCACTGAAGCTTTCTTT. The complete variable domain, with remaining parts taken from reference TRBV7-2 and TRBJ1-1, reads GAGVSQSPSNKVTEKGKDVELRCDPISGHTALYWYRQSLGQGLEFLIYFQGNSAPDKSGLPSDRFSAERTGGSVSTLTIQRTQQEDSAVYLCASSLTGGGSTEAFFGQGTRLTVV.

V usage is TRBV25-1 and J usage is TRBJ2-5, with D tentatively TRBD2 (6 bases). V was trimmed by 3 bases and J by 2 bases, leaving 10 bases between them. Germline CDR1 and CDR2: MGHDK and SYGVNS. The CDR3 totals 14 residues. Here the CDR3 DNA reads TGTGCCAGCAGTGACTGGGGGGTACAAGAGACCCAGTACTTC. It is translated as CASSDWGVQETQYF. The entire variable domain, with the rest obtained from reference TRBV25-1 and TRBJ2-5, is as follows: EADIYQTPRYLVIGTGKKITLECSQTMGHDKMYWYQQDPGMELHLIHYSYGVNSTEKGDLSSESTVSRIRTEHFPLTLESARPSHTSQYLCASSDWGVQETQYFGPGTRLLVL.

This clone showed up many times. This sequence joins TRBV4-3 and TRBJ1-3; D may be TRBD1 (5 bases). Germline CDR1 and CDR2: LGHNA and YSLEER. The CDR3 length is 17 residues. V was pared by 0 bases and J by 4 bases, with 16 bases between. The CDR3 bases are TGCGCCAGCAGCCAAGATATGGGGCCTACTAACGGAAACACCATATATTTT. This sequence encodes CASSQDMGPTNGNTIYF.

J is TRBJ1-2 and V is TRBV5-4; TRBD1 aligns across 12 bases. V gave up 3 bases and J gave up 7 bases; unmatched junction bases: 7. The CDR3 loop spans 15 amino acids. The germline gives CDR1 SGHNT, CDR2 YYREEE (reference sequence). DNA for the CDR3: TGTGCCAGCAGCTCCTCGGGACAGGGGGCGCGTGGCTACACCTTC. It is translated as CASSSSGQGARGYTF.